The TCR beta chain described here comes from a study of blood T cell repertoires in COVID-19. The germline CDR1 and CDR2 sequences are ENHRY and SYGVKD. Trimming took 0 bases from V and 1 from J, leaving 21 bases between them. This CDR3 has 19 residues. Clones were read by immunoSEQ multiplex PCR, and TCRdb kept only the in-frame ones, dropping some. The data contain 180,000 or so clones, approximately 82% of them singletons. This sequence joins TRBV10-3 and TRBJ1-1; D call uncertain. The source of this sequence is a human donor with acute or convalescent COVID-19. The donor label of this sample is uncertain. Sequences were obtained from peripheral blood. The CDR3 loop reads CAISESRNNLAQKNTEAFF. The CDR3 region has the DNA TGTGCCATCAGTGAGTCGCGGAACAACCTGGCGCAAAAGAACACTGAAGCTTTCTTT.